Listed here are 24 T cell receptor beta chains from one sample, sequenced in a study of circulating CD8 cells and anti-PD-1 response in melanoma (dated by TCRdb to 2018 to 2021). For sequencing, a NextSeq 500 was employed. The QIAseq Immune Repertoire RNA Library Kit, Human TCR Panel, was used to prepare TCR libraries from 15 ng of total RNA. TCRdb handled the public reads itself, with Q25 trimming in fastp and clone calling in MiXCR, and kept productive beta chains. Entries that share a CDR3 protein sequence are merged under the most common genes and DNA. The sample has hundreds of distinct CDR3 sequences on record, 5.8% of them singletons. The ten biggest clones cover 6.2% of the sample. Four subsets defined by PD-1 and/or TIGIT were sorted from live CD3+CD8+TCRalphabeta+ cells on a BD FACSAria II cell sorter. The input for sequencing was CD8+ T cells from PBMCs, taken at baseline or after one month of anti-PD-1 therapy (not recorded which). Source of these receptors: a human donor with melanoma.

This chain joins TRBV27 and TRBJ2-2, with 15 bases fitting TRBD2. J lost 6 bases, V lost 4 bases, and 3 bases had no gene match. The germline V gene encodes CDR1 MNHEY and CDR2 SMNVEV (reference sequence). CDR3 length: 16 residues. CDR3 protein: CASSWGLAGGPGELFF. In DNA form, the CDR3 reads TGTGCCAGCAGTTGGGGACTAGCGGGGGGCCCCGGGGAGCTGTTTTTT.

This clonotype was counted between two and nine times. CDR3 sequence reads: CASSMWGPEAFF. CDR3 nucleotide sequence: TGTGCCAGTAGTATGTGGGGCCCTGAAGCTTTCTTT. V gene TRBV19 combines with J gene TRBJ1-1, with D possibly being TRBD1 (5 bases). CDR1 is LNHDA and CDR2 is SQIVND in the germline V gene (reference sequence). With 3 bases removed from V and 6 bases from J, the gap between germline ends came to 8 bases. The CDR3 consists of 12 residues.

In regard to this clonotype: This may be a read error, as it is one base from a much larger clone. The chain links TRBV29-1 to TRBJ2-3, with TRBD1 as a possible D gene (5 bases). The closer fit of TRBJ1-5 to the DNA end suggests the J call may be wrong. CDR3 length equals 11 residues. Germline V gene lookup returns CDR1 SQVTM and CDR2 ANQGSEA. CDR3: CGGDDWDTQHF. The CDR3 DNA reads as TGCGGAGGGGACGACTGGGATACGCAGCATTTT.

By share, this clonotype counts as medium-sized. The chain links TRBV5-4 to TRBJ1-2; 9 positions agree with TRBD1. Germline V lookup: CDR1 SGHNT, CDR2 YYREEE (reference sequence). There are 18 residues in the CDR3. V was clipped by 2 bases and J by 4 bases; unmatched bases: 15. This CDR3 reads CASSFRWDRVDRRYGYTF. The CDR3 DNA follows: TGTGCCAGCAGCTTCAGATGGGACAGGGTTGACAGACGCTATGGCTACACCTTC.

This clonotype qualifies as large (0.1 to 1%). V and J are TRBV3-1 and TRBJ2-3; D might be TRBD2 (5 bases). Germline loops: CDR1 LGHDT, CDR2 YNNKEL (reference sequence). The germline V and J ends were trimmed by 5 bases and 5 bases, with 23 bases remaining between them. This CDR3 is 17 amino acids long. CDR3 region: CASSSWSSGDLRDTQYF. Written as DNA, the CDR3 is TGTGCCAGCAGCTCCTGGTCCAGCGGTGATTTGAGAGATACGCAGTATTTT.

This clonotype was recorded a few times. The CDR3 region has the DNA TGTGCCAGTAGTGGACCCGGACAGGGGGCTTGGAATGAGCAGTTCTTC. The encoded protein is CASSGPGQGAWNEQFF. This sequence joins TRBV19 and TRBJ2-1; 11 bases map to TRBD1. The V segment lost 5 bases and the J segment 7 bases; nucleotides outside the gene matches: 10. CDR1 is LNHDA, CDR2 SQIVND, per germline (reference sequence). There are 16 residues in the CDR3.

In its sample, this clonotype is medium-sized (0.01 to 0.1%). A read error may account for a junction end that differs from germline. V is TRBV28 and J is TRBJ2-4; D gene uncertain. The CDR3 length is 16 residues. Per germline, CDR1 MDHEN and CDR2 SYDVKM. CDR3 protein: CASSSRFTVAKNIQHF. The CDR3 DNA follows: TGTGCCAGCAGTTCCCGGTTCACTGTAGCCAAAAACATTCAGCACTTC.

By sample share, this clonotype is medium-sized. The chain links TRBV28 to TRBJ2-7; TRBD1 aligns across 7 bases. V trimming: 3 bases; J trimming: 6 bases; junction bases outside the gene matches: 8. Germline V gene data show CDR1 as MDHEN and CDR2 as SYDVKM. The CDR3 extends over 14 amino acids. The CDR3 region is CASSLNRGMGEQYF. In DNA form, the CDR3 reads TGTGCCAGCAGTTTGAACAGGGGAATGGGCGAGCAGTACTTC.

The CDR3 DNA follows: TGCAGTGCCCAGGAACTAGCGGGGGGTTACGAGCAGTACTTC. The encoded protein is CSAQELAGGYEQYF. The rearrangement links TRBV20-1 to TRBJ2-7; 12 bases line up with TRBD2. J lost 4 bases, V lost 6 bases, and 7 bases had no gene match. This CDR3 spans 14 amino acids. Germline CDR1 DFQATT, CDR2 SNEGSKA (reference sequence).

In this sample, this clonotype turned up a few times. The rearrangement links TRBV19 to TRBJ2-1; tentatively, D is TRBD2 (5 bases). This CDR3 spans 13 amino acids. Germline-derived CDR1 and CDR2 are LNHDA and SQIVND (reference sequence). The V and J ends lost 7 bases and 6 bases respectively, with 13 bases between them. The CDR3 reads CASTPDGINEQFF. The CDR3 DNA follows: TGTGCCAGTACCCCCGACGGGATCAATGAGCAGTTCTTC.

This clonotype rates as medium-sized. The V call is TRBV13, the J call TRBJ2-7; the D gene is possibly TRBD1 (7 bases). This CDR3 region has 14 residues. Trimming cost V 8 bases and J 1 base, with 15 bases left between them. The germline gives CDR1 PRHDT, CDR2 FYEKMQ (reference sequence). The CDR3 region has the DNA TGTGCCAGCTACGGCGGGACAGTATCCTACGAGCAGTACTTC. Amino acid sequence: CASYGGTVSYEQYF.

In its sample, this clonotype ranks as large. The V call is TRBV2, the J call TRBJ2-7; a possible D gene is TRBD2 (5 bases). Germline CDR1 SNHLY, CDR2 FYNNEI. The V and J ends lost 3 bases and 0 bases respectively, with 21 bases between them. The CDR3 has 18 residues. CDR3 in amino acids: CASSEAQLVYGSSYEQYF. The CDR3 nucleotides are TGTGCCAGCAGTGAGGCCCAATTAGTCTATGGGAGCTCCTACGAGCAGTACTTC.

CDR3 sequence: CASSRTGQGLGELFF. CDR3 DNA sequence: TGTGCCAGCAGTAGAACGGGACAGGGCCTCGGGGAGCTGTTTTTT. The J gene is TRBJ2-2, the V gene TRBV28; 9 bases are shared with TRBD1. The CDR3 contains 15 residues. V shed 5 bases, J shed 7 bases, and the junction held 8 bases outside the gene matches. Germline CDR1 and CDR2: MDHEN and SYDVKM.

This clonotype qualifies as large. This chain joins TRBV2 and TRBJ2-3, with 12 bases identical to TRBD2. From germline, CDR1 is SNHLY and CDR2 FYNNEI. This CDR3 has 19 residues. Trimming cost V 6 bases and J 1 base; bases outside gene matches: 14. CDR3 nucleotide sequence: TGTGCCAGCAGACGCGGACTAGCGGGAACCCATACGCGCACAGATACGCAGTATTTT. Translated: CASRRGLAGTHTRTDTQYF.

This clonotype appeared a few times. A single base separates this from a much larger clone, so it may be a read error. The rearrangement links TRBV7-3 to TRBJ2-3, with 7 bases identical to TRBD2. The V segment lost 5 bases and the J segment 7 bases; nucleotides outside the gene matches: 15. CDR1 and CDR2 from the germline V gene are SGHTA and FQGTGA. The CDR3 contains 16 residues. CDR3 protein: CASSETGLVGVNTQYF. For the CDR3, the DNA is TGTGCCAGCAGCGAAACCGGACTAGTGGGGGTAAATACGCAGTATTTT.

The chain employs TRBV29-1 and TRBJ2-2; 11 bases are a match to TRBD2. Germline V gene sequence: CDR1 SQVTM, CDR2 ANQGSEA. With V trimmed by 7 bases and J by 1 base, 5 bases remained unmatched. The length of the CDR3 is 15 residues. The chain's CDR3 is CSAKTSGVNTGELFF. In DNA form, the CDR3 reads TGCAGCGCAAAGACTAGCGGGGTGAACACCGGGGAGCTGTTTTTT.

In the case of this clonotype: This may come from a read error, since a much larger clone is one base off. This rearrangement joins TRBV6-5 to TRBJ2-2, with D possibly matching TRBD1 (5 bases). The germline gives CDR1 MNHEY, CDR2 SVGAGI. This CDR3 is built from 13 residues. The CDR3 DNA reads as TGTGCCAGCAGATACTCTAGGGGCGGGGAGCTGTTTTTT. Protein sequence: CASRYSRGGELFF.

This clonotype ranks as large. This chain links TRBV11-1 with TRBJ2-7, with 8 bases that match TRBD2. This CDR3 contains 16 residues. Germline CDR1 SGHAT, CDR2 FQDESV (reference sequence). V shed 4 bases, J shed 5 bases, and the junction held 13 bases outside the gene matches. The CDR3, as DNA: TGTGCCAGCAGCTCTCCGGGACTAGGCGGTTCGCACGAGCAGTACTTC. Protein product: CASSSPGLGGSHEQYF. The variable domain in full, completed from reference TRBV11-1 and TRBJ2-7, reads EAEVAQSPRYKITEKSQAVAFWCDPISGHATLYWYRQILGQGPELLVQFQDESVVDDSQLPKDRFSAERLKGVDSTLKIQPAELGDSAMYLCASSSPGLGGSHEQYFGPGTRLTVT.

This clonotype is termed medium-sized. The V and J genes are TRBV20-1 and TRBJ2-1, with D hard to call. There are 12 residues in the CDR3. Germline V gives CDR1 DFQATT, CDR2 SNEGSKA (reference sequence). Trimming removed 6 bases at V and 0 bases at J, with 6 bases between. The CDR3 reads CSATSSYNEQFF. Written as DNA, the CDR3 is TGCAGTGCCACGAGCTCCTACAATGAGCAGTTCTTC.

Relative to its sample, this clonotype is medium-sized. This chain uses TRBV27 with TRBJ2-7; 8 nucleotides agree with TRBD2. V shed 0 bases, J shed 4 bases, and the junction held 8 bases outside the gene matches. CDR1 is MNHEY, CDR2 SMNVEV, per germline (reference sequence). The CDR3 is 16 residues long. CDR3 bases: TGTGCCAGCAGTTTATCCCTCTTAGTAGCGGGATACGAGCAGTACTTC. The encoded protein is CASSLSLLVAGYEQYF.

This clonotype is classed as large. The genes are TRBV19 and TRBJ2-1; the D gene could be TRBD1 or TRBD2 (5 bases each). Germline V gene data show CDR1 as LNHDA and CDR2 as SQIVND (reference sequence). This CDR3 comprises 12 residues. Trimming stripped 7 bases from V and 10 bases from J, with 14 bases between. CDR3 region: CASKGTPTEQFF. DNA of the CDR3: TGTGCCAGTAAGGGGACCCCCACAGAGCAGTTCTTC.

This clonotype was seen a few times. V usage is TRBV28 and J usage is TRBJ2-7, with TRBD2 matching over 7 bases. The CDR3 length is 14 residues. Germline V lookup: CDR1 MDHEN, CDR2 SYDVKM. After removal of 8 bases from V and 5 bases from J, the junction contained 12 bases not matched to a gene. The CDR3 sequence is CASCSVGGGHEQYF. The CDR3 nucleotides are TGTGCCAGCTGTTCCGTCGGGGGAGGGCACGAGCAGTACTTC. The full variable domain, rest sourced from reference TRBV28 and TRBJ2-7, is DVKVTQSSRYLVKRTGEKVFLECVQDMDHENMFWYRQDPGLGLRLIYFSYDVKMKEKGDIPEGYSVSREKKERFSLILESASTNQTSMYLCASCSVGGGHEQYFGPGTRLTVT.

This clonotype is large within its sample. The chain uses TRBV9 and TRBJ2-1, with D uncertain. Germline loops: CDR1 SGDLS, CDR2 YYNGEE. This CDR3 region has 15 residues. Trimming cost V 0 bases and J 2 bases, with 9 bases left between them. DNA for the CDR3: TGTGCCAGCAGCGTAGCCGTTTCGACCTACAATGAGCAGTTCTTC. It yields the protein CASSVAVSTYNEQFF.

This clonotype was observed a handful of times. The V call is TRBV20-1, the J call TRBJ2-1, with TRBD2 identical over 11 bases. Germline V gene sequence: CDR1 DFQATT, CDR2 SNEGSKA (reference sequence). The CDR3 loop spans 16 amino acids. With V trimmed by 7 bases and J by 1 base, 9 bases remained unmatched. The CDR3 is CSDKGTSGLSYNEQFF. DNA for the CDR3: TGCAGTGATAAGGGGACTAGCGGACTTTCCTACAATGAGCAGTTCTTC.